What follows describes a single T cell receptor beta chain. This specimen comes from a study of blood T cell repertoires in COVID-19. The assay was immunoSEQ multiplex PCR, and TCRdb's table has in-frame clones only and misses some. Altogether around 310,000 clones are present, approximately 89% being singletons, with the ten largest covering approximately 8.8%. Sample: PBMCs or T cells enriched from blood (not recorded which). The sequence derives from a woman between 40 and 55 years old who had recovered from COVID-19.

CDR3 protein: CASSLTGTGNSPLHF. The CDR3 DNA reads as TGTGCCAGCAGTCTGACCGGGACAGGGAATTCACCCCTCCACTTT. The chain carries TRBV5-6 and TRBJ1-6, with 9 bases identical to TRBD1. The CDR3 is made up of 15 amino acids. Germline V lookup: CDR1 SGHDT, CDR2 YYEEEE. V shed 5 bases and J 7 bases; nucleotides not matched to a gene: 7. The entire variable domain, with the rest obtained from reference TRBV5-6 and TRBJ1-6, is as follows: DAGVTQSPTHLIKTRGQQVTLRCSPKSGHDTVSWYQQALGQGPQFIFQYYEEEERQRGNFPDRFSGHQFPNYSSELNVNALLLGDSALYLCASSLTGTGNSPLHFGNGTRLTVT.